This TCR beta chain was identified during a study of PD-L1 blockade in urothelial cancer. About the research overall: Investigators checked blood 3 weeks (second dose) and 6 weeks after treatment start.

In each PCR, synthetic TCR analog templates were spiked in. Clones were sequenced by immunoSEQ multiplex PCR, and TCRdb holds only the in-frame ones, with some missing. This table holds tens of thousands of clones, about four fifths found once. In germline, CDR1 is SGHRS, CDR2 YFSETQ. The CDR3 extends over 13 amino acids. V shed 0 bases and J shed 11 bases, with 14 bases lying between them. Time point reported: pretreatment peripheral blood. Patients each gave 1 to 8 samples, pretreatment and on-treatment. J is TRBJ1-1 and V is TRBV5-1; possible D gene TRBD1, 6 bases. The source was PBMCs, collected around atezolizumab (anti-PD-L1) treatment. This TCR derives from a man aged 60 to 69 with urothelial cancer. Here the CDR3 reads CASSLAMGGGAFF. The CDR3 DNA is TGCGCCAGCAGCTTGGCCATGGGGGGGGGCGCTTTCTTT. Together with reference TRBV5-1 and TRBJ1-1, the CDR3 gives the full variable domain: KAGVTQTPRYLIKTRGQQVTLSCSPISGHRSVSWYQQTPGQGLQFLFEYFSETQRNKGNFPGRFSGRQFSNSRSEMNVSTLELGDSALYLCASSLAMGGGAFFGQGTRLTVV.